The rows below give T cell receptor beta chains drawn from one sample of a study of blood T cell repertoires in COVID-19. Repertoires were generated with immunoSEQ multiplex PCR, while TCRdb's copy carries only in-frame clones and drops some. The repertoire includes under 250,000 clones, more than 80% of them detected once, and less than 2% sits in the top ten. Sequences were obtained from PBMCs or T cells enriched from blood (not recorded which). Source of these receptors: a man between 60 and 70 years old who had recovered from COVID-19. Both conserved end residues are trimmed from each CDR3.

ASSQDPPGTGSEQY	TRBV4-3	TRBJ2-7
ASSYRTGHMGYGYT	TRBV6-5	TRBJ1-2
ASSTGLAGGYT	TRBV19	TRBJ1-2
ARPLSQTASNQPQH	TRBV21-1	TRBJ1-5
ASSEAKGVQY	TRBV2	TRBJ2-4
ASSPRGRSSYEQY	TRBV13	TRBJ2-7
ASSGPLDRGRDEQF	TRBV6-1	TRBJ2-1
ASSLDGTGRYGYT	TRBV5-1	TRBJ1-2
ASSEGQINEKLF	TRBV25-1	TRBJ1-4
ASSAIRQGTGADTQY	TRBV19	TRBJ2-3
ASSFRGPSYNEQF	TRBV7-2	TRBJ2-1
ASSFRGGGSTDTQY	TRBV7-9	TRBJ2-3
ASSPDRKLAKNIQY	TRBV27	TRBJ2-4
ASSILSPGELF	TRBV19	TRBJ2-2
ASSLEPGQGIGETQY	TRBV7-9	TRBJ2-5
ASSFDRGQETQY	TRBV7-9	TRBJ2-5
ASSHQATDLLSGYT	TRBV3-1/TRBV3-2	TRBJ1-2
ASSLYPMTGLANTGELF	TRBV7-8	TRBJ2-2
ASRSLGSTDTQY	TRBV27	TRBJ2-3
ASSSPITGTFTGDTQY	TRBV11-2	TRBJ2-3
ASSEGQGSGNTIY	TRBV2	TRBJ1-3
AINEYRGDTQY	TRBV10-3	TRBJ2-3
ASIFGESSYNEQF	TRBV3-1/TRBV3-2	TRBJ2-1
ASSLGASGYQETQY	TRBV7-6	TRBJ2-5
ASGLVALWDRGTGSYGYT	TRBV12-5	TRBJ1-2
ASSIARGELF	TRBV11-2	TRBJ1-4
ASSTWGTGGYGYT	TRBV27	TRBJ1-2
ASSLAITDSHNEQF	TRBV7-9	TRBJ2-1
ASGGQGGNQPQH	TRBV2	TRBJ1-5
ASRRDRGNEKLF	TRBV6-5	TRBJ1-4
ASSFGQGNTEAF	TRBV4-1	TRBJ1-1
ASSEFEGRVTNEQF	TRBV25-1	TRBJ2-1
ASSVGQSNTEAF	TRBV6-2/TRBV6-3	TRBJ1-1